These 5 T cell receptor beta chains came from one sample sequenced in a study of blood T cell repertoires in COVID-19 (dated by TCRdb to about 2020). The library came from the immunoSEQ multiplex PCR assay. The immuneACCESS repertoire file appears here via TCRdb, limited to in-frame rearrangements. These files lack a portion of the clones; in checked studies, under half of the deficit traces to unresolved V genes, and the cause of the others is not known. Here the sample has more than 85,000 clones; 70% to 90% occur a single time. Around 9.4% of the sample is taken by the ten largest. Sequenced sample: peripheral blood. The receptors stem from a middle-aged man with active or convalescent COVID-19.

The chain combines TRBV7-9 with TRBJ1-2; a weak D match, TRBD1 (5 bases). From germline, CDR1 is SEHNR and CDR2 FQNEAQ (reference sequence). CDR3 size: 13 residues. Between the trimmed V and J ends, which lost 3 bases and 6 bases, there was a span of 11 bases. The DNA for the CDR3 is TGTGCCAGCAGCTTCGGGGGGATAAATGGCTACACCTTC. It yields the protein CASSFGGINGYTF.

This clone was detected only a few times. This chain joins TRBV3-1 (or the pseudogene TRBV3-2) and TRBJ1-2; tentatively, D is TRBD1 (6 bases). The V gene lost 4 bases and the J gene lost 4 bases, with 10 bases spanning the gap. Germline lookup yields CDR1 LGHDT and CDR2 YNNKEL (reference sequence). The CDR3 has 13 residues. CDR3 bases: TGTGCCAGCAGCCGGGGGCCGAGCTATGGCTACACCTTC. Protein product: CASSRGPSYGYTF.

The chain couples TRBV5-1 to TRBJ2-3; D perhaps matches TRBD1 (5 bases). CDR1 and CDR2 from the germline V gene are SGHRS and YFSETQ. This CDR3 has 14 amino acids. The V end lost 0 bases, the J end lost 6 bases, and 11 bases lay between the germline ends. CDR3 DNA: TGCGCCAGCAGCTTGGGACAGTCCGGGGATACGCAGTATTTT. Translated: CASSLGQSGDTQYF.

The chain employs TRBV6-5 and TRBJ2-7; TRBD1 agrees at 10 bases. V shed 4 bases and J 4 bases; nucleotides not matched to a gene: 7. The germline V gene encodes CDR1 MNHEY and CDR2 SVGAGI. The CDR3 has 15 amino acids. The CDR3 DNA reads TGTGCCAGCAGTTCCCGGGACAGGGGCAGGTACGAGCAGTACTTC. Translated, it gives CASSSRDRGRYEQYF.

The J gene is TRBJ2-3, the V gene TRBV9; tentative D call: TRBD1 (6 bases). V lost 3 bases to trimming and J lost 1 base, with 9 bases between them. Germline lookup yields CDR1 SGDLS and CDR2 YYNGEE. This CDR3 comprises 14 residues. The CDR3 region is CASSASGGTDTQYF. The CDR3 region has the DNA TGTGCCAGCAGCGCCTCAGGGGGCACAGATACGCAGTATTTT.